The clone carrying this T cell receptor (beta chain) was counted at least ten times. Antigen unknown. This record belongs to a study of Graves' ophthalmopathy and Graves' hyperthyroidism. Study at large: At the time of initial diagnosis and before any treatment, peripheral blood was collected. Whole-study findings and limits: Most thyroid-expanded clonotypes exceeding 0.001 frequency were also found in blood.

CDR1 and CDR2 from the germline V gene are SGHTA and FQGTGA. The ends were cut back, 4 bases at V and 7 bases at J, with 16 bases in the middle. This CDR3 is 14 amino acids long. Amplification of TCR beta CDR3 regions used RNA transcripts. The first-round RT-PCR employed HTBI primers together with the Qiagen OneStep RT-PCR kit. A multiplex PCR was then performed as the second round. TCRdb called the multiplex PCR reads again in MiXCR, with one record for every CDR3 protein. The sample lists about 400,000 distinct CDR3 sequences, about 16% occurring once. With a duration under 3 months, ophthalmopathy in the donors showed moderate-to-severe activity, CAS ≥3 and NOSPECS ≥4. As the starting material, roughly 9.7 ml of fresh peripheral blood yielded the PBMCs.

Sequences were obtained from peripheral blood. The TCR sequence derives from a woman aged 18 to 35 with Graves' ophthalmopathy. The V call is TRBV7-3, the J call TRBJ2-5; either TRBD1 or TRBD2 may fit D (6 bases each). The CDR3 spells CASSSGAPRGTQYF. The CDR3 region has the DNA TGTGCCAGCAGCTCGGGGGCTCCAAGGGGGACCCAGTACTTC.